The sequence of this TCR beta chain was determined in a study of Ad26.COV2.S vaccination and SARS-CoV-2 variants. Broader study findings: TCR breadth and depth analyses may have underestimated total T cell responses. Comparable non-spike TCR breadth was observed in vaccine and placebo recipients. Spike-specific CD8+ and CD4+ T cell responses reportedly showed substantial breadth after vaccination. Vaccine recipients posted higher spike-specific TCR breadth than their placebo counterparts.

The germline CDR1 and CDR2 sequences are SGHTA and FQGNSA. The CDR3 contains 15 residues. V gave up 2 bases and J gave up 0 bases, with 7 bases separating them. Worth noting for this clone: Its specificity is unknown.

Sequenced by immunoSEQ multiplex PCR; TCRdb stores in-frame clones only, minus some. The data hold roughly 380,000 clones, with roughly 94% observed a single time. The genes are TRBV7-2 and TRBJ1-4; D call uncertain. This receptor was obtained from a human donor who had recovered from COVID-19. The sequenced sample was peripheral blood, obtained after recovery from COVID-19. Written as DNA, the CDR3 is TGTGCCAGCAGCTTACCTATAACAACTAATGAAAAACTGTTTTTT. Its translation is CASSLPITTNEKLFF.